Listed here is a single T cell receptor beta chain. The entry originates in a study of blood T cell repertoires in COVID-19. This table comes from immunoSEQ multiplex PCR, and its TCRdb copy is limited to in-frame clones, with some not included. The table has about 250,000 clones, 65% to 85% seen once. Sequencing was performed on peripheral blood. The TCR originated in a woman aged 40 to 55 who had recovered from COVID-19.

The CDR3 region has the DNA TGTGCCAGCTCACCCCAGGGGACTGGAAACACCATATATTTT. This encodes CASSPQGTGNTIYF. The chain joins TRBV18 to TRBJ1-3; a possible D gene is TRBD1 (6 bases). The CDR3 covers 14 residues. CDR1 and CDR2 (germline): KGHSH, LQKENI. The V gene lost 3 bases and the J gene lost 2 bases, with 8 bases spanning the gap. Variable domain in full (rest from reference TRBV18 and TRBJ1-3): NAGVMQNPRHLVRRRGQEARLRCSPMKGHSHVYWYRQLPEEGLKFMVYLQKENIIDESGMPKERFSAEFPKEGPSILRIQQVVRGDSAAYFCASSPQGTGNTIYFGEGSWLTVV.